This TCR beta chain was recovered during a study of blood T cell repertoires in COVID-19. CDR3 length equals 16 residues. From germline, CDR1 is SGDLS and CDR2 YYNGEE. The J segment lost 8 bases and the V segment lost 0 bases, leaving 9 bases of the junction unmatched. The assay was immunoSEQ multiplex PCR, and TCRdb's table has in-frame clones only and misses some. The table records around 200,000 clones, about 88% of them present only once. Membership in each cohort depended on participant-reported clinical history. The TCR originated in a middle-aged woman with acute COVID-19. The specimen sequenced was PBMCs or T cells enriched from blood (not recorded which). V usage is TRBV9 and J usage is TRBJ2-2; 8 nucleotides line up with TRBD2. CDR3 DNA sequence: TGTGCCAGCAGCGTAGCTACCGGGGGGGCCTTAGGGGAGCTGTTTTTT. This codes for CASSVATGGALGELFF.